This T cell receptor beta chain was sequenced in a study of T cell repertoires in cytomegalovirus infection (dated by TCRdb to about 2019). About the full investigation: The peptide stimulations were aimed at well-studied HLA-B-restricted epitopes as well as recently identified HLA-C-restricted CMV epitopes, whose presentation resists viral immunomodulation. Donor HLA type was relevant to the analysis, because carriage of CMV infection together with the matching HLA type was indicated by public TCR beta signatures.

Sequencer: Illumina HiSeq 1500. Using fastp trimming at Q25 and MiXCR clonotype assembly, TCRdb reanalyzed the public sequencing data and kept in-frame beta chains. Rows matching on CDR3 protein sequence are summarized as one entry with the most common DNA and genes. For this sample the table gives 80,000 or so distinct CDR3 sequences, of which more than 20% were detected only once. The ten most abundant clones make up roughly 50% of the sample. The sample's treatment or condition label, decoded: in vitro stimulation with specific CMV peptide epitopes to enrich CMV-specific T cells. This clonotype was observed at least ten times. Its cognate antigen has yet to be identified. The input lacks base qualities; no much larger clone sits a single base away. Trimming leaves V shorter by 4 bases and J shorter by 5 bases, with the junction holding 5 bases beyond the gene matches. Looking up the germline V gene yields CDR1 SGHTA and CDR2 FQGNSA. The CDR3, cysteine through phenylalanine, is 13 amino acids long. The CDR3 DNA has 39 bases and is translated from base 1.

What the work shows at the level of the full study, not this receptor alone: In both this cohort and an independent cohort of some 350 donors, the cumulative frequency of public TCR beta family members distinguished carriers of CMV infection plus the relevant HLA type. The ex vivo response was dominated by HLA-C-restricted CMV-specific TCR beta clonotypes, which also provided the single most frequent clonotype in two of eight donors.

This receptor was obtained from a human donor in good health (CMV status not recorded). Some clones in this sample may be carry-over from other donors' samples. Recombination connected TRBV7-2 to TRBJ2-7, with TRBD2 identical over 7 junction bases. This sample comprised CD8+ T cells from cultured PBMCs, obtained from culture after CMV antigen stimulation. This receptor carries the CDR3 CASSYGGSNEQYF. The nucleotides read TGTGCCAGCAGCTACGGGGGGTCGAACGAGCAGTACTTC.